This T cell receptor beta chain derives from a study of shared clonotypes between healthy human individuals. Study-level results: Clonotypes not shared had lower generation probabilities than those common to all four donors.

With regard to this clone: The antigen is not known.

Libraries were prepared by immunoSEQ multiplex PCR; TCRdb keeps only in-frame clonotypes and omits some of them. The sample holds 550,000 to 750,000 clones, under 95% seen once. CD45RO-negative CD8 cells positively selected for CCR7 made up the naive population, which excluded terminally differentiated effector memory CD45RA+ cells. The CDR3 totals 14 residues. Germline V gene sequence: CDR1 SGHVS, CDR2 FQNEAQ. Deletions cut 4 bases from V and 2 bases from J, with 12 bases between. The origin of this receptor is a man in his thirties or forties in good health. Sequences were obtained from naive CD8+ T cells sorted from blood. The chain combines TRBV7-8 with TRBJ2-7; possibly TRBD1 or TRBD2 for D (6 bases each). The CDR3 loop is CASSSTGAPYEQYF. CDR3 in DNA: TGTGCCAGCAGCTCCACGGGGGCCCCCTACGAGCAGTACTTC.